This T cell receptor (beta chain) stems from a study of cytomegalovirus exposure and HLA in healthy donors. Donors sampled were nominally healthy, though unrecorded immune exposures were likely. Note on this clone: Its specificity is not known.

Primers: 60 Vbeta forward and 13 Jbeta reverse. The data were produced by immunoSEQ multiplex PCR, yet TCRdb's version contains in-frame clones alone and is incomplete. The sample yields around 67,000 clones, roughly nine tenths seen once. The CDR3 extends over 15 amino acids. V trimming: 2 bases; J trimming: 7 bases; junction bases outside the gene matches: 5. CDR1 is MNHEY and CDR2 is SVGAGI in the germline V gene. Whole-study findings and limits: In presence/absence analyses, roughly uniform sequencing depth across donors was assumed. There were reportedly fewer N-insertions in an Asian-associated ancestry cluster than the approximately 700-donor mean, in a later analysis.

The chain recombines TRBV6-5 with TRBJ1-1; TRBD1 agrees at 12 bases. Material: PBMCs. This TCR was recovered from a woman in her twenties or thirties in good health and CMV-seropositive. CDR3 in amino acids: CASSYRDRGQLEAFF. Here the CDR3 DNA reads TGTGCCAGCAGTTACCGGGACAGGGGGCAACTTGAAGCTTTCTTT.